Listed below are T cell receptor beta chains from one sample, sequenced in a study of Ad26.COV2.S vaccination and SARS-CoV-2 variants. Method: immunoSEQ multiplex PCR; TCRdb's copy keeps in-frame clones and lacks some. The sample comprises fewer than 500,000 clones, less than 95% of which are singletons, and roughly 4% rests with the top ten. The sequencing here drew on peripheral blood, taken in a trial of Ad26.COV2.S vaccine versus placebo. The receptors here all came from a person aged 18-60 years who received the Ad26.COV2.S COVID-19 vaccine or a placebo. CDR3s include the opening cysteine and the closing phenylalanine or tryptophan. A D gene is named only where the DNA matches it firmly. Only some rows state a clone size, as once, few, many or a class for expanded clones.

TRBD1	.	TRBV5-1	TRBJ2-2	TGCGCCAGCAAGTCAACAGGGGGACCCGGGGAGCTGTTTTTT	CASKSTGGPGELFF
.	.	TRBV7-9	TRBJ2-3	TGTGCCAGCAGCTTAGACAGGGGAGGAGGAGATACGCAGTATTTT	CASSLDRGGGDTQYF
.	.	TRBV9	TRBJ2-3	TGTGCCAGCAGCGCCCCGATCGTTTCCACAGATACGCAGTATTTT	CASSAPIVSTDTQYF
TRBD2	once	TRBV29-1	TRBJ2-1	TGCAGCGTTGGTATTAGCGGGAGGTTTAGCTCCTACAATGAGCAGTTCTTC	CSVGISGRFSSYNEQFF
TRBD2	.	TRBV9	TRBJ2-1	TGTGCCAGCAGCGTGGGCGGGAGGGCCAGCTCCTACAATGAGCAGTTCTTC	CASSVGGRASSYNEQFF
TRBD2	.	TRBV5-6	TRBJ2-5	TGTGCCAGCAGCTTGTTATTTCGGCGGGAGGCGGGGGAGACCCAGTACTTC	CASSLLFRREAGETQYF
TRBD1	.	TRBV27	TRBJ1-5	TGTGCCAGCAGTTTTAAGGGGGCCGATAGCAATCAGCCCCAGCATTTT	CASSFKGADSNQPQHF
.	.	TRBV12-5	TRBJ2-1	TGTGCTAGTGGTCCTGAGGCCACAGGCTACAATGAGCAGTTCTTC	CASGPEATGYNEQFF
TRBD1	.	TRBV5-1	TRBJ2-5	TGCGCCAGCAGCATAACCGGGACAGCGAATACACAAGAGACCCAGTACTTC	CASSITGTANTQETQYF
.	few	TRBV7-2	TRBJ2-6	TGTGCCAGCACCCATCCCCTCTCTGGGGCCAACGTCCTGACTTTC	CASTHPLSGANVLTF
TRBD2	once	TRBV28	TRBJ2-7	TGTGCCAGCAGTCGGGGCGGGGGAAGCTCCTACGAGCAGTACTTC	CASSRGGGSSYEQYF
TRBD1	.	TRBV7-2	TRBJ2-7	TGTGCCAGCAGCCCGACAGGGGGCGCTCCCCCTTCTGGACAGTACTTC	CASSPTGGAPPSGQYF
.	.	TRBV11-1	TRBJ2-3	TGTGCCAGCAGCCTCGGACAAGACACAGATACGCAGTATTTT	CASSLGQDTDTQYF
.	.	TRBV5-8	TRBJ2-2	TGTGCCAGCAGCTTGGTACAGAGACAGAACACCGGGGAGCTGTTTTTT	CASSLVQRQNTGELFF
.	.	TRBV5-1	TRBJ2-7	TGCGCCAGCAGCCCTGGCCTAGCCTACGAGCAGTACTTC	CASSPGLAYEQYF
.	.	TRBV5-5	TRBJ2-2	TGTGCCAGCAGCTTGGTTCCCGGGGAGACCGGGGAGCTGTTTTTT	CASSLVPGETGELFF
TRBD2	.	TRBV6-6	TRBJ2-1	TGTGCCAGCAGTGGACCCGGGACTAGCGGGATCAATGAGCAGTTCTTC	CASSGPGTSGINEQFF
.	.	TRBV7-2	TRBJ2-7	TGTGCCAGCAGCGTTGGGGGACCCTACGAGCAGTACTTC	CASSVGGPYEQYF
TRBD2	.	TRBV7-8	TRBJ2-1	TGTGCCAGCAGACCCCGACTAGCGGGGTCCCTTAGTGACAATGAGCAGTTCTTC	CASRPRLAGSLSDNEQFF
TRBD2	.	TRBV19	TRBJ2-1	TGTGCCAGTAGTATTTCACTAGCGGGAGCCCACAATGAGCAGTTCTTC	CASSISLAGAHNEQFF
TRBD2	.	TRBV9	TRBJ2-3	TGTGCCAGCAGCGCCTCAGGACTAGCAATCCGCACAGATACGCAGTATTTT	CASSASGLAIRTDTQYF
TRBD2	once	TRBV6-5	TRBJ2-1	TGTGCCAGCAGTTACGGCGGGAGACTGCCCAATGAGCAGTTCTTC	CASSYGGRLPNEQFF
.	.	TRBV24-1	TRBJ1-5	TGTGCCACCAGTGATGCGGGGGTTCAGCCCCAGCATTTT	CATSDAGVQPQHF
TRBD2	.	TRBV19	TRBJ2-4	TGTGCCAGTAGTATTCTAGCGGGATTCAAAAACATTCAGTACTTC	CASSILAGFKNIQYF
.	.	TRBV9	TRBJ2-3	TGTGCCAGCAGCGTAACCGGGACTGGTCGCACAGATACGCAGTATTTT	CASSVTGTGRTDTQYF
.	.	TRBV7-2	TRBJ2-5	TGTGCCAGCAGCTTAGCAGGCCCCGTCAGAGAGACCCAGTACTTC	CASSLAGPVRETQYF
TRBD1	.	TRBV19	TRBJ2-7	TGTGCCACGGGGACAGATGAATCCTACGAGCAGTACTTC	CATGTDESYEQYF
TRBD2	.	TRBV19	TRBJ2-1	TGTGCCAGTAGAACGACTAGCGGTTCCTACAATGAGCAGTTCTTC	CASRTTSGSYNEQFF
.	once	TRBV7-8	TRBJ2-7	TGTGCCAGCAGCTTACATCGTGGGACATCCTACGAGCAGTACTTC	CASSLHRGTSYEQYF
.	.	TRBV19	TRBJ1-3	TGTGCCAGTAGCGGGAGCTCTGGAAACACCATATATTTT	CASSGSSGNTIYF
TRBD2	.	TRBV12-5	TRBJ2-2	TGTGCTAGTGGTTTGTCCCCGGGACTAGACACCGGGGAGCTGTTTTTT	CASGLSPGLDTGELFF
.	.	TRBV28	TRBJ2-1	TGTGCCACCATCGGGGTGGGGTCGAGCGATGAGCAGTTCTTC	CATIGVGSSDEQFF
.	.	TRBV11-2	TRBJ2-7	TGTGCCAGCAGCTTTGGAGACTACGAGCAGTACTTC	CASSFGDYEQYF
.	once	TRBV12-3/TRBV12-4	TRBJ1-4	TGTGCCAGCAGCCCTCAAGTAGGTGAAAAACTGTTTTTT	CASSPQVGEKLFF
.	.	TRBV7-9	TRBJ2-1	TGTGCCAGCAGCCCCCGGGACCACCCCTACAATGAGCAGTTCTTC	CASSPRDHPYNEQFF
TRBD1	.	TRBV11-3	TRBJ2-3	TGTGCCAGCAGCTTGGGGGACAGGAGAAGCACAGATACGCAGTATTTT	CASSLGDRRSTDTQYF
.	.	TRBV6-4	TRBJ2-7	TGTGCCAGCAGTGACCCTCGACGGACCCTAGAGCAGTACTTC	CASSDPRRTLEQYF
.	.	TRBV13	TRBJ2-3	TGTGCCAGCAGCCCTATTCGAGGGGGGGAAGATACGCAGTATTTT	CASSPIRGGEDTQYF
.	.	TRBV28	TRBJ2-1	TGTGCCAGCAGTTTCACAGGGCAGGGCTACAATGAGCAGTTCTTC	CASSFTGQGYNEQFF
TRBD2	.	TRBV27	TRBJ2-1	TGTGCCAGCAGTTTAGCTAGCGGGGCCCACAAGGAGCAGTTCTTC	CASSLASGAHKEQFF
TRBD2	.	TRBV12-3/TRBV12-4	TRBJ2-3	TGTGCCAGCAGCCCGGGGGGGCCAGATACGCAGTATTTT	CASSPGGPDTQYF
TRBD2	.	TRBV24-1	TRBJ2-1	TGTGCCACCAGTGAGGCGGGACTAGGGCCGGGCCATGAGCAGTTCTTC	CATSEAGLGPGHEQFF
TRBD2	.	TRBV5-4	TRBJ2-5	TGTGCCAGCAGCTTGGCCGGGACTAGCGGGAGTACGGAGACCCAGTACTTC	CASSLAGTSGSTETQYF
.	.	TRBV5-1	TRBJ2-7	TGCGCCAGCAGCTTATCCAGGCTAGTCTACGAGCAGTACTTC	CASSLSRLVYEQYF
.	.	TRBV11-2	TRBJ2-3	TGTGCCAGCAGCTTAGGGGGGCCCACGGTTCTAGATACGCAGTATTTT	CASSLGGPTVLDTQYF
.	.	TRBV19	TRBJ2-1	TGTGCCAGTCGCCTGGGCGGAGGGGAGGATGAGCAGTTCTTC	CASRLGGGEDEQFF
.	.	TRBV6-2/TRBV6-3	TRBJ2-1	TGTGCCAGCAGTTGGGGGTTGGGGCTTCGGTCCTACAATGAGCAGTTCTTC	CASSWGLGLRSYNEQFF
.	.	TRBV9	TRBJ1-1	TGTGCCAGCAGCGAGACACCTAACACTGAAGCTTTCTTT	CASSETPNTEAFF
TRBD2	once	TRBV20-1	TRBJ2-1	TGCAGTGCTAGTGGGTGGCTAGCGGGAACTACCAATGAGCAGTTCTTC	CSASGWLAGTTNEQFF
.	.	TRBV7-9	TRBJ2-3	TGTGCCAGCAGCCCCGTAGGCGGGATTACAGATACGCAGTATTTT	CASSPVGGITDTQYF
.	.	TRBV7-3	TRBJ2-5	TGTGCCAGCAGCGCCTCCGGGCAGGACACCCAGTACTTC	CASSASGQDTQYF
.	.	TRBV20-1	TRBJ2-1	TGCAGTGCTTCCGGCCCCAATGAGCAGTTCTTC	CSASGPNEQFF
.	.	TRBV5-4	TRBJ2-5	TGTGCCAGCAGCTTCACGGGGAATAACCAAGAGACCCAGTACTTC	CASSFTGNNQETQYF